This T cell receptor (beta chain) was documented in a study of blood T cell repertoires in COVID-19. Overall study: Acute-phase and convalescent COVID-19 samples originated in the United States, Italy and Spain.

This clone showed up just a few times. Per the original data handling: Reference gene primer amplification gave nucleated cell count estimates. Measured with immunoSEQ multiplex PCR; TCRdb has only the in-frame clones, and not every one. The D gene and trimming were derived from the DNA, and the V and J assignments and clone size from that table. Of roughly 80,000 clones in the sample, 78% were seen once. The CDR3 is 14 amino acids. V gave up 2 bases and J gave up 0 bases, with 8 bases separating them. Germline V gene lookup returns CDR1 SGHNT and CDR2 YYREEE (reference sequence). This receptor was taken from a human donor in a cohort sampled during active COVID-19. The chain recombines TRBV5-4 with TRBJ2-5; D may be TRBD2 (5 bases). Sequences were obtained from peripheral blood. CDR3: CASSLIGNQETQYF. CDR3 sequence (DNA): TGTGCCAGCAGCTTAATCGGGAACCAAGAGACCCAGTACTTC.